This T cell receptor (beta chain) came from a study of T cell responses to AZD1222 COVID-19 vaccine. Study-wide points: Mapped onto spike, vaccine-associated CD4 TCRs spanned it and were dominant at 160-218 and 743-854. A mostly white British donor set with more females was recruited, and clonal diversity was possibly underestimated. Targets within unmutated variant regions were reportedly found for nearly half of spike-specific TCRs.

A remark on this clone: What it recognizes is unknown.

The V gene's germline CDR1 is MDHEN and CDR2 SYDVKM. CDR3 length equals 13 residues. J gave up 3 bases and V 6 bases, and 2 bases lay outside the gene matches. Clones were sequenced by immunoSEQ multiplex PCR, and TCRdb holds only the in-frame ones, with some missing. This sample has 160,000 or so clones, with approximately 90% found just once. The sequence came from an adult in good health. The sample here was peripheral blood, taken on day 0 of AZD1222 vaccination. The V gene is TRBV28, the J gene TRBJ2-7, with 10 bases aligning to TRBD2. In DNA, the CDR3 is TGTGCCAGCAGGGCTAGCGGGAGCTACGAGCAGTACTTC. This encodes CASRASGSYEQYF.